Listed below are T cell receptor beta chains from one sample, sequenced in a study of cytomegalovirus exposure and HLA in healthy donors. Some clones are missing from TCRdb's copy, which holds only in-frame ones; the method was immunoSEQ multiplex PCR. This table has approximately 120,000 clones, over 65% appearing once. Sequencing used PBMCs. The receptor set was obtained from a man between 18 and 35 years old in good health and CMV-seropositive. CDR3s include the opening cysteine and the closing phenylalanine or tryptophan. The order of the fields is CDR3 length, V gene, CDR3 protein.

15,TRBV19,CASRPSIDTNYGYTF
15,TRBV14,CASSQELAGYTEAFF
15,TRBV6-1,CATATSGVNTGELFF
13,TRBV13,CASSLRLNTEAFF
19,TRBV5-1,CASSPSYGTLSTSTDTQYF
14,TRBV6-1,CASSVGQGAEEQYF
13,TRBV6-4,CASSDVRGNEQFF
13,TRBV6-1,CASSLQGVGGYTF
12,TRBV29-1,CSGGGEVNGYTF
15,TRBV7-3,CASSSRGGGTDTQYF
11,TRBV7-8,CASSDTSGLYF
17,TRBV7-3,CASSLTRDRGRDTEAFF
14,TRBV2,CASRARGHTYEQYF
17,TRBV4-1,CASSQPKQGIHNSPLHF
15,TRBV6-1,CASSELAGDTDTQYF
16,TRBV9,CASSYSSGGTYNEQFF
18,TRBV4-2,CASSQTHRGGGPDNEQFF
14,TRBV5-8,CASSLQGPTDTQYF
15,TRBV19,CASRIRDRGVAEAFF
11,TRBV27,CASVRADTQYF
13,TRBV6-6,CASSFEGSTGYTF
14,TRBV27,CASSFNGGHYEQYF
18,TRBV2,CASSDWGQGIATNEKLFF
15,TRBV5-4,CASSLGTSRGDTQYF
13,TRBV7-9,CASSLGVTDTQYF
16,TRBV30,CAWSLGLAGGSGELFF
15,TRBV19,CASSRTSGGNNEQFF
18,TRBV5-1,CASSLEAHPGQGGSGYTF
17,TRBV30,CAWRGLGTGRYNSPLHF
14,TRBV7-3,CASSLSGGVDTQYF
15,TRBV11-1,CASSSDRAPNTEAFF
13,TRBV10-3,CAIRLQGSDEQYF
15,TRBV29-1,CSARNPLQGAYGYTF
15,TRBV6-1,CASSEGGAGAETQYF
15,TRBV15,CATSDPVTGDPEAFF
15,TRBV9,CASSARDRGSNGYTF
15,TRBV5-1,CASRLSGGGYNEQFF
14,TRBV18,CASSPKTGTTEAFF
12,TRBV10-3,CAISDSDQPQHF
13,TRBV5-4,CASSFGGVLEAFF
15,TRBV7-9,CASSQGTVSNYGYTF
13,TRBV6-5,CASSSGETDTQYF
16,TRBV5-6,CASSLRTGPFTDTQYF
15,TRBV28,CASSTGQGGLGELFF
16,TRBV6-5,CASSYDQEWAEETQYF
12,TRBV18,CASSKENYGYTF
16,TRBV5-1,CASSWGSGGAGNEQFF
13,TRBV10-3,CAIRGPQGETQYF
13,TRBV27,CASSPTGAYGYTF
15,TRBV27,CASSLSISSGNTIYF
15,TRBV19,CASSPGQGKIAEAFF
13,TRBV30,CAWKGTSGYEQYF
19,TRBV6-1,CASSEDIVLAGANYNEQFF
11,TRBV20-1,CSARWTDTQYF
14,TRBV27,CASSLTPMNTEAFF
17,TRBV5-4,CASSLGTSGANTGELFF